This TCR beta chain appears in the sequencing data of a study of blood T cell repertoires in COVID-19. Across the whole study: T cells, B-cell-depleted T cells, or PBMCs supplied cDNA or gDNA.

Produced via immunoSEQ multiplex PCR; TCRdb's table is partial and in-frame only. The sample records approximately 250,000 clones, around 83% being singletons. The CDR3 is 11 amino acids. Germline V gene data show CDR1 as SNHLY and CDR2 as FYNNEI. V was shortened by 10 bases and J by 4 bases, with 8 bases between the two germline ends. The sequenced sample consisted of peripheral blood. The chain uses TRBV2 and TRBJ2-1; D uncertain. The origin of this receptor is a woman in her fifties or sixties with acute or convalescent COVID-19. CDR3 residues: CATSVYNEQFF. CDR3 nucleotide sequence: TGTGCCACCTCTGTATACAATGAGCAGTTCTTC.